This T cell receptor (beta chain) is from a study of Graves' ophthalmopathy and Graves' hyperthyroidism. Study-level background: Upon initial diagnosis and before any treatment, peripheral blood was collected.

Trimming left V 3 bases short and J 8 bases short, with 16 bases between. The CDR3 runs to 13 residues. Germline CDR1 and CDR2: GTSNPN and SVGIG (reference sequence). Each donor who had ophthalmopathy showed moderate-to-severe activity, a CAS of ≥3, a NOSPECS of ≥4, and a duration under 3 months. It was on clinical symptoms, serum thyroxine, TRAb, thyroid ultrasound and orbital computed tomography that diagnosis relied. Turning to this clonotype: Its cognate antigen is unknown.

TCR beta CDR3 amplification used RNA transcripts. HTBI primers were used in a first-round RT-PCR, which preceded a second-round multiplex PCR. TCRdb used MiXCR to reprocess the multiplex PCR reads, holding one entry per CDR3 protein. The sample holds almost 400,000 distinct CDR3 sequences, around 19% seen once. Study results and limitations: Blood repertoires reportedly contained most expanded thyroid clonotypes above 0.001 frequency.

This chain connects TRBV30 to TRBJ1-2; D not resolved. This TCR was recovered from a woman younger than 30 with Graves' ophthalmopathy. Sequenced sample: peripheral blood. The CDR3 reads CAWRHPPAGGYTF. As DNA, the CDR3 is TGTGCCTGGAGGCACCCCCCCGCGGGCGGCTACACCTTC.